These T cell receptor beta chains were read from a single sample in a study of cytomegalovirus exposure and HLA in healthy donors. Assay: immunoSEQ multiplex PCR; the TCRdb copy retains only in-frame clones and omits some. The sample includes under 200,000 clones, 73% of them seen just once. The material sequenced was PBMCs. The receptors were sampled from a woman aged 18-29 years in good health and CMV-seropositive. Both conserved end residues are part of each CDR3. Fields, in order: clone size, J gene, V gene, D gene, CDR3 protein, CDR3 DNA. D genes are given only for firm matches. Size values are once, few and many counts, or a class for expanded clones, and some rows have none.

NA	TRBJ1-2	TRBV4-2	NA	CASSQVQGDVGYTF	TGTGCCAGCAGCCAAGTACAGGGCGACGTTGGCTACACCTTC
few	TRBJ2-3	TRBV27	TRBD2	CASSQTSGGTDTQYF	TGTGCCAGCAGCCAGACTAGCGGGGGCACAGATACGCAGTATTTT
NA	TRBJ2-5	TRBV9	TRBD2	CASSVGLSMGGGEETQYF	TGTGCCAGCAGCGTAGGGCTCAGTATGGGCGGGGGGGAAGAGACCCAGTACTTC
NA	TRBJ2-6	TRBV10-3	TRBD2	CAISGASGGSGANVLTF	TGTGCCATCAGTGGGGCTAGCGGGGGATCTGGGGCCAACGTCCTGACTTTC
few	TRBJ2-1	TRBV19	TRBD1	CASSLWDRGHNEQFF	TGTGCCAGTAGCCTGTGGGACAGGGGCCACAATGAGCAGTTCTTC
few	TRBJ2-2	TRBV5-4	NA	CASSLGESYPGELFF	TGTGCCAGCAGCTTGGGAGAATCTTATCCCGGGGAGCTGTTTTTT
few	TRBJ2-3	TRBV5-1	NA	CASSLFSQGSPDTQYF	TGCGCCAGCAGCTTGTTTTCGCAGGGGAGCCCAGATACGCAGTATTTT
NA	TRBJ1-3	TRBV28	TRBD1	CASSADRGYTIYF	TGTGCCAGCAGCGCGGACAGGGGTTACACCATATATTTT
NA	TRBJ1-5	TRBV28	NA	CASSYLGHHNQPQHF	TGTGCCAGCAGTTACCTTGGACACCACAATCAGCCCCAGCATTTT
NA	TRBJ1-5	TRBV19	NA	CASSIGTLSNQPQHF	TGTGCCAGTAGTATCGGGACTCTTAGCAATCAGCCCCAGCATTTT
once	TRBJ2-1	TRBV4-3	NA	CASSQAKFYAQFF	TGCGCCAGCAGCCAAGCTAAGTTTTACGCGCAGTTCTTC
NA	TRBJ2-3	TRBV30	NA	CAWTPHTDTQYF	TGTGCCTGGACCCCCCACACAGATACGCAGTATTTT
NA	TRBJ1-2	TRBV5-1	NA	CASSLEGLLYGYTF	TGCGCCAGCAGCTTGGAGGGGCTTCTCTATGGCTACACCTTC
once	TRBJ2-1	TRBV10-3	TRBD2	CATGLAGGPEQFF	TGTGCCACCGGACTAGCGGGGGGGCCCGAGCAGTTCTTC
few	TRBJ1-6	TRBV6-5	NA	CASRSSGRAPLHF	TGTGCCAGCAGGTCCTCAGGGAGGGCGCCCCTCCACTTT
NA	TRBJ1-6	TRBV5-6	NA	CASSLGQGTSPLHF	TGTGCCAGCAGCTTGGGGCAGGGGACTTCACCCCTCCACTTT
once	TRBJ2-7	TRBV4-2	TRBD1	CASSQGPQGAPYEQYF	TGTGCCAGCAGCCAAGGGCCCCAGGGGGCCCCCTACGAGCAGTACTTC
NA	TRBJ2-5	TRBV5-4	TRBD2	CASSLAGGETQYF	TGTGCCAGCAGCCTGGCGGGAGGGGAGACCCAGTACTTC
NA	TRBJ1-2	TRBV7-2	NA	CASSLGREVGYTF	TGTGCCAGCAGCTTAGGCAGGGAAGTTGGCTACACCTTC
NA	TRBJ2-3	TRBV4-1	NA	CASSQVPGTSRVRDTQYF	TGCGCCAGCAGCCAGGTTCCCGGGACTTCCCGGGTGAGAGATACGCAGTATTTT
few	TRBJ1-3	TRBV5-1	NA	CASSSQGYGNTIYF	TGCGCCAGCAGTTCCCAGGGGTATGGAAACACCATATATTTT
once	TRBJ2-5	TRBV2	NA	CASRDNQETQYF	TGTGCCAGCAGGGACAACCAAGAGACCCAGTACTTC
NA	TRBJ1-4	TRBV6-5	NA	CASSYSRGGGARLFF	TGTGCCAGCAGTTACTCGAGAGGGGGTGGGGCTCGACTGTTTTTT
NA	TRBJ2-3	TRBV18	TRBD2	CASSLSGGDTDTQYF	TGTGCCAGCTCCCTTAGCGGGGGGGACACAGATACGCAGTATTTT